This T cell receptor beta chain was found in a study of beta chain features in type 1 diabetes. Overall study: Patient and healthy donor groups were alike in age, gender and cell yields. Whole-study results and caveats: For TCRB rearrangement, an influence of HLA type remained unresolved here. Type 1 diabetes patients had fewer VDJ junction insertions and more deletions.

The V and J ends lost 3 bases and 3 bases, in that order; junction bases with no gene match: 2. Germline V gives CDR1 LNHNV, CDR2 YYDKDF (reference sequence). The CDR3 has 16 residues. This clone was picked up a small number of times. Its antigen is not known. On average, the one heparinised blood draw given by each donor was approximately 120 mL. Sequenced material consisted of expressed TCRB transcripts (all of the isolated RNA was reverse transcribed). Clones were sequenced by immunoSEQ multiplex PCR, and TCRdb holds only the in-frame ones, with some missing. The sample holds 250,000 to 350,000 clones, 12% to 15% seen once.

The chain joins TRBV15 to TRBJ2-3; 14 bases are a match to TRBD2. The sample consisted of central memory CD4+ T cells from blood. The TCR originated in a man aged 30 to 39 in good health. The CDR3 sequence is CATSSRLAGGTDTQYF. In nucleotides, the CDR3 is TGTGCCACCAGCAGTCGACTAGCGGGGGGGACAGATACGCAGTATTTT.